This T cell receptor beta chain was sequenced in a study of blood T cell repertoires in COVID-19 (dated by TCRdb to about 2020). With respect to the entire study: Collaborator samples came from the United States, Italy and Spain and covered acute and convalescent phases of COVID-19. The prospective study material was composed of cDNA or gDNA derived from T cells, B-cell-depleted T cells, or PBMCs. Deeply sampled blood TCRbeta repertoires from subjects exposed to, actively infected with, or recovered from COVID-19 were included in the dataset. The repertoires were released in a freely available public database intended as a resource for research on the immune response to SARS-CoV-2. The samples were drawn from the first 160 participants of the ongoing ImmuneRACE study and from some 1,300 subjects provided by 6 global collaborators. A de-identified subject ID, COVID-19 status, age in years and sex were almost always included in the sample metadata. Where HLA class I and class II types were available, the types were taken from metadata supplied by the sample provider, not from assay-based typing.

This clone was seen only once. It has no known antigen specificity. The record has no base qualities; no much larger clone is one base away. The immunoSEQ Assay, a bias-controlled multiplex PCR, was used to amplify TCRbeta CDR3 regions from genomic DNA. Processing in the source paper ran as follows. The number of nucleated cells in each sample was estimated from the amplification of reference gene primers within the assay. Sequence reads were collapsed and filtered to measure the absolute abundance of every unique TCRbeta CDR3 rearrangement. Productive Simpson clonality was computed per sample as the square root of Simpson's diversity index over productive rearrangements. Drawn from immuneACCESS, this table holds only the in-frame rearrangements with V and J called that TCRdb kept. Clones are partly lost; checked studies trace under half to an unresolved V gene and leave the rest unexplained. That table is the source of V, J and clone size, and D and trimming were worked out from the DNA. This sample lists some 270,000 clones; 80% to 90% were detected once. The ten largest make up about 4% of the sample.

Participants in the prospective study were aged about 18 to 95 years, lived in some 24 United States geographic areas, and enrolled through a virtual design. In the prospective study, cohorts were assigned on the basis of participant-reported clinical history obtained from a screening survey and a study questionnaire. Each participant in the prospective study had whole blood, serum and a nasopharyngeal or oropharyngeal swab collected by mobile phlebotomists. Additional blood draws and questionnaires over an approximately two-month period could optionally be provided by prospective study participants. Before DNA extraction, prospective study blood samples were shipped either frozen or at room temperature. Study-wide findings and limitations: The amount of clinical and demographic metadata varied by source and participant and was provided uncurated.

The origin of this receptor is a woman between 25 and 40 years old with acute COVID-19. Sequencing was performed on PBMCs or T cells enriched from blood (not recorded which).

The CDR3 reads CASSQDNAGVVGELFF. The DNA sequence is TGTGCCAGCAGCCAAGATAACGCGGGAGTGGTCGGGGAGCTGTTTTTT. Recombination connected TRBV4-2 to TRBJ2-2, and 7 junctional nucleotides match TRBD2. CDR1 LGHNA and CDR2 YNFKEQ were looked up in the germline V gene. The V end gives up 0 bases and the J end 7 bases, leaving 8 bases in the junction not matched to a gene. There are 16 amino acids in the CDR3, from cysteine to phenylalanine inclusive. Only CDR3 DNA remains: 48 bases, in frame from the first base.